This T cell receptor beta chain was obtained from a study of OX40 agonist ivuxolimab in advanced cancers. Whole-study context: With ivuxolimab, an agonistic anti-OX40 (CD134) antibody, patients were treated. Those enrolled were 82.7% male, with a mean age of approximately 60 years and ages from roughly 20 to 90.

Sampling times: baseline, cycle 4 day 1, cycle 7 day 1. This CDR3 has 12 amino acids. Germline CDR1 and CDR2: LGHNA and YNFKEQ. V was pared by 1 base and J by 8 bases, with 7 bases between. Data came from immunoSEQ multiplex PCR; TCRdb stores just in-frame clones and leaves some out. This sample has tens of thousands of clones, with about 88% found just once. The V call is TRBV4-2, the J call TRBJ2-3; D remains ambiguous. The sequences come from CD4+ or CD8+ T cells sorted from blood, collected in a trial of the OX40 agonist ivuxolimab. The receptor's source is an adult with an advanced solid tumor such as melanoma, head and neck, liver or kidney cancer. CDR3 sequence reads: CASSQGPGTQYF. The CDR3 nucleotides are TGTGCCAGCAGCCAAGGTCCCGGTACGCAGTATTTT.